Reported below is one T cell receptor beta chain. This CDR3 is also generated by other DNA sequences in the sample. With 4 bases clipped from V and 5 bases from J, the junction kept 5 bases outside the gene matches. Germline CDR1 reads SEHNR; CDR2 reads FQNEAQ (reference sequence). The CDR3 is 14 amino acids. Naive CD8 cells, CD45RO-negative and positively selected for CCR7, excluded terminally differentiated effector memory CD45RA+ cells. Here immunoSEQ multiplex PCR was the method, and the copy in TCRdb shows in-frame clones only, minus some. Found here are 650,000 to 800,000 clones, about 91% of them singletons; the top ten hold about 24%. This entry belongs to a study of shared clonotypes between healthy human individuals. Turning to the study itself: Donors had three CD4 naive, three CD4 memory, two CD8 naive and one CD8 memory plate apiece.

The receptor was derived from a young man in good health. What was sequenced was naive CD8+ T cells sorted from blood. This rearrangement joins TRBV7-9 to TRBJ2-5, with 9 bases identical to TRBD1. The CDR3 DNA is TGTGCCAGCAGCTCGGGACAGGGTGAGGAGACCCAGTACTTC. As protein: CASSSGQGEETQYF. Full variable domain (remainder filled in from reference TRBV7-9 and TRBJ2-5): DTGVSQNPRHKITKRGQNVTFRCDPISEHNRLYWYRQTLGQGPEFLTYFQNEAQLEKSRLLSDRFSAERPKGSFSTLEIQRTEQGDSAMYLCASSSGQGEETQYFGPGTRLLVL.